This TCR beta chain was retrieved from a study of T cells in Graves' hyperthyroidism and ophthalmopathy. Regarding the study as a whole: Blood also held most thyroid clonotypes expanded beyond 0.001.

RNA transcripts served as the template for amplifying TCR beta CDR3 regions. Using the HTBI primer set, a first-round RT-PCR was run on the TCR CDR3. TCRdb called the multiplex PCR reads again in MiXCR, with one record for every CDR3 protein. Among approximately 630,000 distinct CDR3 sequences listed, roughly 16% were seen once. With respect to this clonotype: Antigen specificity is unknown. It may be a read error: a sequence one base away is much more abundant.

The CDR3 runs 16 residues. V dropped 5 bases and J dropped 0 bases, with 13 bases sitting between them. Per the germline V gene, CDR1 is SGHAT and CDR2 is FQNNGV. V usage is TRBV11-2 and J usage is TRBJ1-4; D might be TRBD1 (5 bases). The origin of this receptor is a woman in her thirties with Graves' hyperthyroidism. The specimen sequenced was blood. CDR3 amino acids: CASSLRGRATNEKLFF. CDR3 nucleotides: TGTGCCAGCAGCCTCCGTGGCAGGGCAACTAATGAAAAACTGTTTTTT.